Included here is one T cell receptor (beta chain) sequence, with context. Its specific antigen is unknown. Per-base qualities were not stored, and no clone one base away is much larger. The sample belongs to a study of blood T cell repertoires in COVID-19 (TCRdb year 2020). Regarding the research as a whole: The collaborator samples originated in the United States, Italy and Spain and spanned the acute and convalescent phases of COVID-19. The prospective study material was composed of cDNA or gDNA derived from T cells, B-cell-depleted T cells, or PBMCs. Deeply sampled blood TCRbeta repertoires from subjects exposed to, actively infected with, or recovered from COVID-19 were included in the dataset. A freely available public database, intended as a resource for researchers studying the immune response to SARS-CoV-2, is where the repertoires were released. Samples were obtained from the ongoing ImmuneRACE study (first 160 participants) and from 1,254 subjects provided by 6 global collaborators. Sample metadata almost always included a de-identified subject ID, COVID-19 status, age in years and sex. Where available, HLA class I and class II types were taken from metadata supplied by the sample provider and were not determined by assay-based typing. Results the study describes overall, beyond this receptor: The amount of clinical and demographic metadata varied by source and participant and was provided uncurated.

TCRbeta CDR3 regions were amplified from genomic DNA using the immunoSEQ Assay, a bias-controlled multiplex PCR. The paper's data handling went like this. The number of nucleated cells in each sample was estimated by amplification of reference gene primers within the assay. Sequence reads were collapsed and filtered to measure the absolute abundance of every unique TCRbeta CDR3 rearrangement. For each sample, productive Simpson clonality was calculated by taking the square root of Simpson's diversity index across productive rearrangements. TCRdb's version of the immuneACCESS table is confined to in-frame rearrangements and falls short of the full clone set. An unresolved V gene accounts for under half of the shortfall where checked; the remainder is of unknown origin. The D gene and trimming were derived from the DNA, and the V and J assignments and clone size from that table. The sample table holds around 200,000 clones, of which 83% were seen once. The top ten constitute 1.3% of the sample.

In Seattle, one collaborating source enrolled patients while the infection was active and tracked those patients longitudinally over the course of disease. The collaborating institutions used their own protocols to collect whole blood in K2EDTA tubes. For TCRbeta analysis, collaborators shipped samples as frozen whole blood, isolated PBMCs, or DNA extracted from either of those sample types. V lost 4 bases and J lost 0 bases, and the count of bases not matched to a germline gene is 2. Spanning cysteine to phenylalanine, the CDR3 consists of 14 amino acids. CDR3 DNA is the only sequence kept; it has 42 bases, read in frame from the first base. The germline V gene encodes CDR1 LNHDA and CDR2 SQIVND (reference sequence).

The receptor comes from a woman younger than 45 with COVID-19, enrolled during active disease. The receptor chain draws on TRBV19 and TRBJ1-2, and 7 bases in between align with TRBD1. Sequencing was done on a sample of peripheral blood. Here the CDR3 is given as CASSTTGTNYGYTF. The nucleotides are TGTGCCAGTAGTACGACAGGGACTAACTATGGCTACACCTTC. Supplemented by the reference TRBV19 and TRBJ1-2 proteins around the CDR3, the complete variable domain is DGGITQSPKYLFRKEGQNVTLSCEQNLNHDAMYWYRQDPGQGLRLIYYSQIVNDFQKGDIAEGYSVSREKKESFPLTVTSAQKNPTAFYLCASSTTGTNYGYTFGSGTRLTVV.